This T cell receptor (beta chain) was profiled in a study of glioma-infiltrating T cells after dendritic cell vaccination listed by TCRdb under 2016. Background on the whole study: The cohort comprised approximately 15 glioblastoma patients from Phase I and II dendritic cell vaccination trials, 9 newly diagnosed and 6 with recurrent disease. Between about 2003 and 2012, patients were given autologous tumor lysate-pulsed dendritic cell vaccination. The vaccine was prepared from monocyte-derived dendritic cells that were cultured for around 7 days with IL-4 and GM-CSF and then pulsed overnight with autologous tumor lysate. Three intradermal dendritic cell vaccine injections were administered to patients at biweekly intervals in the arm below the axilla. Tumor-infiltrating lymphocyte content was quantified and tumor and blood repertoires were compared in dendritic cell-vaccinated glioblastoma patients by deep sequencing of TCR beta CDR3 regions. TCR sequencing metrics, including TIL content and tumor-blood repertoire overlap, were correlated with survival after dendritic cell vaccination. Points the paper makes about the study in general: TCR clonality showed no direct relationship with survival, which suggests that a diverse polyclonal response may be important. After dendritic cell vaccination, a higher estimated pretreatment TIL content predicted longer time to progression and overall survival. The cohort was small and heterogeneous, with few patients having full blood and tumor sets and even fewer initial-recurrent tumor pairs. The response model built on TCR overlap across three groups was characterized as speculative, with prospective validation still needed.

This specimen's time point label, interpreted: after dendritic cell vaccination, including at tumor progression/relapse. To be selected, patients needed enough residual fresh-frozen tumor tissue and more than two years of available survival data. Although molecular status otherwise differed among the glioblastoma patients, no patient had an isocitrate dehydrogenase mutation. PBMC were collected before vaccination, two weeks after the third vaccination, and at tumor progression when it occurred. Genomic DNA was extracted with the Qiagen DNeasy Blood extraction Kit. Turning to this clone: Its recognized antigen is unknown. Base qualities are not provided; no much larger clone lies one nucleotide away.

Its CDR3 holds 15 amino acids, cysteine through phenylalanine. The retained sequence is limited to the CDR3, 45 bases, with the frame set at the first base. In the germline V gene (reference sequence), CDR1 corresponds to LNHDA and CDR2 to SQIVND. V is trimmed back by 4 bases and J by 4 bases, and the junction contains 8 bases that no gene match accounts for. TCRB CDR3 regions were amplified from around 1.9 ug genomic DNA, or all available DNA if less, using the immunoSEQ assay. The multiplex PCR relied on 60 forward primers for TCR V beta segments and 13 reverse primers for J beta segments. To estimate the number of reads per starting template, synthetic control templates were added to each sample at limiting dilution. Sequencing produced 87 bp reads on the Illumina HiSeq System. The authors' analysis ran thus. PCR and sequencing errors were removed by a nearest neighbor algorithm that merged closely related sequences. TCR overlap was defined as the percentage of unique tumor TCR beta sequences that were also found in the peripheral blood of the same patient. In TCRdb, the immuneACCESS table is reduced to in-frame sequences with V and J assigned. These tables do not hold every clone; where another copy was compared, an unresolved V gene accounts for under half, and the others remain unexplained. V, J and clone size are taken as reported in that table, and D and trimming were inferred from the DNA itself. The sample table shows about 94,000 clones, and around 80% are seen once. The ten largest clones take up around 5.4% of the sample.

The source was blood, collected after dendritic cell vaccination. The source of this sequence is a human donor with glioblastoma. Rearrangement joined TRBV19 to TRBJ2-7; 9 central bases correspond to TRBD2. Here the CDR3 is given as CASSTPGLATYEQYF. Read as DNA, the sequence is TGTGCCAGTAGTACCCCGGGACTAGCTACGTACGAGCAGTACTTC.